Listed below are T cell receptor beta chains from one sample, sequenced in a study of T cell repertoires in cytomegalovirus infection. TCRdb independently ran MiXCR on the reads; one entry per CDR3 protein. There are 300,000 to 400,000 distinct CDR3 sequences in the sample; over 7.5% occur only once, and around 4.1% lies in the top ten. Source material: PBMCs. The receptors derive from a human donor in good health (CMV status not recorded). Some clones in this sample may be carry-over from other donors' samples. The CDR3 runs from the conserved cysteine through the conserved F or W. The D gene is left open where the match is weak. Size is omitted from some rows. Given values are once, few, many or a class for expanded clones.

abundance	d_gene	v_gene	j_gene	CDR3nt	CDR3aa
NA	NA	TRBV14	TRBJ2-3	TGTGCCAGCAGCCCTACTCTCGTTGCAGATACGCAGTATTTT	CASSPTLVADTQYF
NA	NA	TRBV6-6	TRBJ2-2	TGTGCCAGCAGTTTAGGGACGCCGAACACCGGGGAGCTGTTTTTT	CASSLGTPNTGELFF
many	TRBD2	TRBV7-2	TRBJ2-3	TGTGCCAGCAGCCCTCCGGCGGGGGGAGGCGCAGATACGCAGTATTTT	CASSPPAGGGADTQYF
NA	TRBD2	TRBV7-9	TRBJ2-3	TGTGCCAGCAGCATCGGGGGGGACACAGATACGCAGTATTTT	CASSIGGDTDTQYF
NA	TRBD1	TRBV7-2	TRBJ2-7	TGTGCCAGCAGCTTGGGACAGGGGGCGCACTACGAGCAGTACTTC	CASSLGQGAHYEQYF
few	NA	TRBV6-5	TRBJ2-7	TGTGCCAGCAGCTCCGCGGGGTCCCGCCGGGACGAGCAGTACTTC	CASSSAGSRRDEQYF
NA	NA	TRBV11-2	TRBJ1-1	TGTGCCAGCAGCCTAAGCAATTTCCCCGGCGCTGAAGCTTTCTTT	CASSLSNFPGAEAFF
many	NA	TRBV20-1	TRBJ2-1	TGCAGTGCTGGGAAATCCGGGACTTCCTTCTACAATGAGCAGTTCTTC	CSAGKSGTSFYNEQFF
many	TRBD1	TRBV20-1	TRBJ1-5	TGCAGTGCTAGAAAAGGACAGGTCAATCAGCCCCAGCATTTT	CSARKGQVNQPQHF
few	TRBD1	TRBV7-3	TRBJ2-7	TGTGCCAGCAGCTTAGACGGGACAGGGTCTACGATGGAGCAGTACTTC	CASSLDGTGSTMEQYF
NA	NA	TRBV7-8	TRBJ1-3	TGTGCCAGCCTCCTCGGGAACACCATATATTTT	CASLLGNTIYF
many	TRBD1	TRBV2	TRBJ1-1	TGTGCCAGCAGTTACAGGGGCTTGAACACTGAAGCTTTCTTT	CASSYRGLNTEAFF
many	NA	TRBV12-5	TRBJ2-2	TGTGCTAGTGGTTTCCAGGGCGCGAACACCGGGGAGCTGTTTTTT	CASGFQGANTGELFF
few	NA	TRBV6-2/TRBV6-3	TRBJ2-2	TGTGCCAGCAGTGCCGGGAACTGGGATACCGGGGAGCTGTTTTTT	CASSAGNWDTGELFF
NA	TRBD1	TRBV6-6	TRBJ2-1	TGTGCCAGCACCAACCACAGGGGACGTAACAATGAGCAGTTCTTC	CASTNHRGRNNEQFF
NA	NA	TRBV19	TRBJ1-5	TGTGCCAGCAGACTTAGGGGCCAGCCCCAGCATTTT	CASRLRGQPQHF
NA	TRBD1	TRBV7-9	TRBJ2-4	TGTGCCAGCAGCTTAGCAGCAGGGGGCGCACAACTAGCCAAAAACATTCAGTACTTC	CASSLAAGGAQLAKNIQYF
many	NA	TRBV7-2	TRBJ1-4	TGTGCCAGCAGTCCCGGGGCCACTAATGAAAAACTGTTTTTT	CASSPGATNEKLFF
NA	NA	TRBV28	TRBJ1-5	TGTGCCAGCAGTTTTAGGGGCCTTAGCAATCAGCCCCAGCATTTT	CASSFRGLSNQPQHF
NA	TRBD1	TRBV6-6	TRBJ2-4	TGTGCCAGCAGTTACTCGAGGCTAGACAGGGGGGGCAAAAACATTCAGTACTTC	CASSYSRLDRGGKNIQYF
few	NA	TRBV4-3	TRBJ2-3	TGCGCCAGCAGCCCGTACCTGGGGGGCACAGATACGCAGTATTTT	CASSPYLGGTDTQYF
NA	NA	TRBV6-6	TRBJ1-1	TGTGCCAGCAACATGGCGGTCGCTGAAGCTTTCTTT	CASNMAVAEAFF
many	TRBD1	TRBV14	TRBJ1-1	TGTGCCAGCAGCCAAGTGAGGGGGCTTGAAGCTTTCTTT	CASSQVRGLEAFF
NA	NA	TRBV6-6	TRBJ1-2	TGTGCCAGCAGTTACTCTTTCTCCAGCTATGGCTACACCTTC	CASSYSFSSYGYTF
many	NA	TRBV20-1	TRBJ1-5	TGCAGTGCTAAAGGGGGTAGTCAGCCCCAGCATTTT	CSAKGGSQPQHF
NA	NA	TRBV28	TRBJ2-7	TGTGCCAGCAGGCGAGTAGGGGGTTGGTCCAGCGAGCAGTACTTC	CASRRVGGWSSEQYF
many	NA	TRBV7-2	TRBJ2-1	TGTGCCAGCAGCCAACCCTCCTACAATGAGCAGTTCTTC	CASSQPSYNEQFF
few	NA	TRBV6-6	TRBJ2-6	TGTGCCAGCATTAGGGGCTCGTGGTCTGGGGCCAACGTCCTGACTTTC	CASIRGSWSGANVLTF
few	NA	TRBV7-6	TRBJ2-5	TGTGCCAGCAGCATTCCCGGGGGGCACCCACAAGAGACCCAGTACTTC	CASSIPGGHPQETQYF
many	NA	TRBV4-1	TRBJ1-1	TGCGCCAGCAGAGACAGGACGAACACTGAAGCTTTCTTT	CASRDRTNTEAFF
NA	TRBD1	TRBV15	TRBJ2-4	TGTGCCACCAGCGAGAAGGGCAGGGGGCTGAACATTCAGTACTTC	CATSEKGRGLNIQYF
few	NA	TRBV7-2	TRBJ1-6	TGTGCCAGCAGCTTAGGGGGGTTCGATTCACCCCTCCACTTT	CASSLGGFDSPLHF
many	NA	TRBV7-2	TRBJ2-5	TGTGCCAGCAGCCCACGACGCGACGGCGAGACCCAGTACTTC	CASSPRRDGETQYF
few	TRBD2	TRBV15	TRBJ2-5	TGTGCCACCAGCAGAGACCCTGGGACTAGCGCTCGGGGGACCCAGTACTTC	CATSRDPGTSARGTQYF
many	NA	TRBV7-2	TRBJ1-1	TGTGCCAGCGGGGGACGGGGGGGAAACACTGAAGCTTTCTTT	CASGGRGGNTEAFF